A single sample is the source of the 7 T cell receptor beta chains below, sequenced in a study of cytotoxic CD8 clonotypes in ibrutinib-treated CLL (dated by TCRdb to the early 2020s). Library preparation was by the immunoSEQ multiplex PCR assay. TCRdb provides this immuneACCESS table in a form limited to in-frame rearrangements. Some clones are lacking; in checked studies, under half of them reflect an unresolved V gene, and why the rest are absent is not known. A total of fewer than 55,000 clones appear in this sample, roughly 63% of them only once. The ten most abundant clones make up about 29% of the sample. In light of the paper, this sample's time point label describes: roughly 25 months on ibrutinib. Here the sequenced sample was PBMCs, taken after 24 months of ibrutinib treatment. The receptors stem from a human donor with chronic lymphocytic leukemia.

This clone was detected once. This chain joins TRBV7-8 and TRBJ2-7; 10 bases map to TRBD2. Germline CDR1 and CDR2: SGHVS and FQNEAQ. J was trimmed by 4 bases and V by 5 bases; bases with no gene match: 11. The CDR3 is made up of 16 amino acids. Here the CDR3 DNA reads TGTGCCAGCAGCCAGGCCCCAGCGGGGGGGCGGTACGAGCAGTACTTC. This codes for CASSQAPAGGRYEQYF.

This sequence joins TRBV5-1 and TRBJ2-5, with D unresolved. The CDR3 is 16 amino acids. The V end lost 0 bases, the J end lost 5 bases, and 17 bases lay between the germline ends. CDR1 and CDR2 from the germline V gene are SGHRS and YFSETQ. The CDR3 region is CASSLAPLLGQETQYF. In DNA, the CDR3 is TGCGCCAGCAGCTTGGCCCCTCTCCTGGGCCAGGAGACCCAGTACTTC.

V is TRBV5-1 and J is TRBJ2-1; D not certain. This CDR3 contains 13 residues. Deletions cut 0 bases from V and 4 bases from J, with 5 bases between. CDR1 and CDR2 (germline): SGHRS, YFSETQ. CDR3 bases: TGCGCCAGCAGCTTGGACCGGTACAATGAGCAGTTCTTC. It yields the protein CASSLDRYNEQFF. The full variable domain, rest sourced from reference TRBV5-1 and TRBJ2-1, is KAGVTQTPRYLIKTRGQQVTLSCSPISGHRSVSWYQQTPGQGLQFLFEYFSETQRNKGNFPGRFSGRQFSNSRSEMNVSTLELGDSALYLCASSLDRYNEQFFGPGTRLTVL.

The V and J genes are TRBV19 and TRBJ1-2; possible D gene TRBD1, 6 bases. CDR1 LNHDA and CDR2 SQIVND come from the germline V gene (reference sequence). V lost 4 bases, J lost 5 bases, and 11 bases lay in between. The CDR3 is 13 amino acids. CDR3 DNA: TGTGCCAGTAGTAAACAGGGATCGTATGGCTACACCTTC. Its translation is CASSKQGSYGYTF.

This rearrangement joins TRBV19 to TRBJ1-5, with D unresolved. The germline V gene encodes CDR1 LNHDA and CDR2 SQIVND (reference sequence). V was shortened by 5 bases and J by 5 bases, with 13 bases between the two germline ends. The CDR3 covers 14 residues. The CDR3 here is CASSASEGHQPQHF. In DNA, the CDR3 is TGTGCCAGTAGTGCCTCCGAGGGCCATCAGCCCCAGCATTTT.

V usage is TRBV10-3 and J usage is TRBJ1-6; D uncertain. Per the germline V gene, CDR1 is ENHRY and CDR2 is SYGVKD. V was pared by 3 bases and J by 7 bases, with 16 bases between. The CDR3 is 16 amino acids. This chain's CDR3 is CAISDVSEGFNSPLHF. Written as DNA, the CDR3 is TGTGCCATCAGTGACGTCTCGGAAGGTTTCAATTCACCCCTCCACTTT.

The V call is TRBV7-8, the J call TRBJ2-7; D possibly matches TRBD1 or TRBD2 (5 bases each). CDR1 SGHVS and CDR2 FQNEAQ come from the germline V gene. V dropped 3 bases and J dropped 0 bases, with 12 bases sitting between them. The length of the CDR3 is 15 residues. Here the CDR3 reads CASSFREGTSYEQYF. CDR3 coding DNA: TGTGCCAGCAGCTTCCGAGAGGGGACCTCCTACGAGCAGTACTTC.